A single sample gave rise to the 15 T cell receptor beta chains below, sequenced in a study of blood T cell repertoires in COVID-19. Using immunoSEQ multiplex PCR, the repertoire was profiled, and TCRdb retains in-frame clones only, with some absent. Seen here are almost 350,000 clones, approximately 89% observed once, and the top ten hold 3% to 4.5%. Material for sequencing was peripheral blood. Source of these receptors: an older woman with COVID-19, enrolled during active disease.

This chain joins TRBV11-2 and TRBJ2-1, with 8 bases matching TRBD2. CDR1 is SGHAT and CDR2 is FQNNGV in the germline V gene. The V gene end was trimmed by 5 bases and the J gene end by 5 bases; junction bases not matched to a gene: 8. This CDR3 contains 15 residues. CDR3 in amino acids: CASSERGGFDNEQFF. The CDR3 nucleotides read TGTGCCAGCAGCGAACGCGGGGGGTTCGACAATGAGCAGTTCTTC.

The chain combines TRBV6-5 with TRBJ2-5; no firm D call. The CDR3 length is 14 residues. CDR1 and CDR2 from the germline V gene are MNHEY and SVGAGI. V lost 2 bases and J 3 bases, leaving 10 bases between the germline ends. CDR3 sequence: CASSYTAAKETQYF. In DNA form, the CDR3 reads TGTGCCAGCAGTTACACGGCGGCTAAAGAGACCCAGTACTTC.

CDR3 sequence: CASVQGAPRQPQHF. CDR3 nucleotide sequence: TGTGCCAGCGTCCAGGGGGCGCCGAGGCAGCCCCAGCATTTT. The V call is TRBV28, the J call TRBJ1-5; TRBD1 agrees at 8 bases. Per the germline V gene, CDR1 is MDHEN and CDR2 is SYDVKM. Germline trimming cut 8 bases from V and 7 bases from J; bases unmatched to any gene: 10. The CDR3 is made up of 14 amino acids.

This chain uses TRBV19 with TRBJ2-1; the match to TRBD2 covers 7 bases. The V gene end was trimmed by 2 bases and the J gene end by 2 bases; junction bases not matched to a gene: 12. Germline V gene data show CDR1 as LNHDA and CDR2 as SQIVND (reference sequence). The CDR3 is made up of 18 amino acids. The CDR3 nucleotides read TGTGCCAGTAGTATACCATTCTCAGCGGGAAATACCTACAATGAGCAGTTCTTC. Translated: CASSIPFSAGNTYNEQFF.

This chain's CDR3 is CASSLWRGDNQPQHF. Here the CDR3 DNA reads TGTGCCAGCAGCCTGTGGCGGGGTGACAATCAGCCCCAGCATTTT. The V and J genes are TRBV7-8 and TRBJ1-5; D is ambiguous. The CDR3 has 15 residues. The germline V and J ends were trimmed by 5 bases and 3 bases, with 14 bases remaining between them. Germline CDR1 and CDR2: SGHVS and FQNEAQ.

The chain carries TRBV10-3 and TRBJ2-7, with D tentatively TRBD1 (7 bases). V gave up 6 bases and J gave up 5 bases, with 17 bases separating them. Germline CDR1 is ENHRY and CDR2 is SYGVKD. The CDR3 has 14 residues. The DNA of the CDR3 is TGTGCCATCAGGCCACAGGGGCCGGGGGACGAGCAGTACTTC. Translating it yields CAIRPQGPGDEQYF.

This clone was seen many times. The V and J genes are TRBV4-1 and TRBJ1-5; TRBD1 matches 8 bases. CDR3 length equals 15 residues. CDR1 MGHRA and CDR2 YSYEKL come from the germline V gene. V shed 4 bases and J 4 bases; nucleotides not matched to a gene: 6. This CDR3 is CASSRGTGENQPQHF. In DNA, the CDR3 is TGCGCCAGCAGCCGTGGGACAGGTGAAAATCAGCCCCAGCATTTT.

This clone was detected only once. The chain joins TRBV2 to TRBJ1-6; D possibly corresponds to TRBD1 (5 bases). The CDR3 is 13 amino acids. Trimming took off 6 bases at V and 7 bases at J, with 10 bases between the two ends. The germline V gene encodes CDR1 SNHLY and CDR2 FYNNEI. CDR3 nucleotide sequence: TGTGCCAGCAGGGGGCAGAGGAATTCACCCCTCCACTTT. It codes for CASRGQRNSPLHF.

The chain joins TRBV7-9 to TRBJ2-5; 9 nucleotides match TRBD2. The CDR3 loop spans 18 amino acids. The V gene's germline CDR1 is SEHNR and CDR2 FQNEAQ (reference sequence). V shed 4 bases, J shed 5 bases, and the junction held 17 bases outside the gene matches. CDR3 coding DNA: TGTGCCAGCAGCTCCAGTCCTCTAGCGGGAATAAGTGGGGAGACCCAGTACTTC. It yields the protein CASSSSPLAGISGETQYF.

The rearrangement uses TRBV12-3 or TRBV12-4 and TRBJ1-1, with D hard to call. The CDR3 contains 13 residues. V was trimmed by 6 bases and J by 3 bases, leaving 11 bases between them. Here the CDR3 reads CASSTYDDTEAFF. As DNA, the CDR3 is TGTGCCAGCAGCACCTATGATGACACTGAAGCTTTCTTT.

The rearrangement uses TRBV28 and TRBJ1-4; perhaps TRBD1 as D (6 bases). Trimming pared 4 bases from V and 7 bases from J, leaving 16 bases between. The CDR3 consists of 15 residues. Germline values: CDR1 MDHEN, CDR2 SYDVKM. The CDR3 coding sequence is TGTGCCAGCAGTTCACGACAGGAACTGGGTGAAAAACTGTTTTTT. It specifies CASSSRQELGEKLFF.

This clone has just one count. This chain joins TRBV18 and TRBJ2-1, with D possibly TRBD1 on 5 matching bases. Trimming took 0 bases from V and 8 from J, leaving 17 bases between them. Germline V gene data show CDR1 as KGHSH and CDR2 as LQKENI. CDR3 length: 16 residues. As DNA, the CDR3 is TGTGCCAGCTCACCACCTCTCCAGGCAGGGAACGATGAGCAGTTCTTC. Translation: CASSPPLQAGNDEQFF.

For the CDR3, the DNA is TGCGCCAGCAGCTTGGAATCAGGGGCCTATGGCTACACCTTC. Translated, it gives CASSLESGAYGYTF. The chain carries TRBV5-1 and TRBJ1-2, with D possibly TRBD1 on 6 matching bases. Between the trimmed V and J ends, which lost 0 bases and 4 bases, there was a span of 10 bases. The CDR3 is 14 amino acids. In germline, CDR1 is SGHRS, CDR2 YFSETQ.

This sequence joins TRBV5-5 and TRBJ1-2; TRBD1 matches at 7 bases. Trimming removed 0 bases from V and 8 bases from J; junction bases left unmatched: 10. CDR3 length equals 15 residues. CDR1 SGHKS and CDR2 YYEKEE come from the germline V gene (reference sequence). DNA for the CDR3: TGTGCCAGCAGCTTGGCCCCAGGGGGATTTCAGGGCTACACCTTC. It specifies CASSLAPGGFQGYTF. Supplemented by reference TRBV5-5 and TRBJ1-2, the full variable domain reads DAGVTQSPTHLIKTRGQQVTLRCSPISGHKSVSWYQQVLGQGPQFIFQYYEKEERGRGNFPDRFSARQFPNYSSELNVNALLLGDSALYLCASSLAPGGFQGYTFGSGTRLTVV.

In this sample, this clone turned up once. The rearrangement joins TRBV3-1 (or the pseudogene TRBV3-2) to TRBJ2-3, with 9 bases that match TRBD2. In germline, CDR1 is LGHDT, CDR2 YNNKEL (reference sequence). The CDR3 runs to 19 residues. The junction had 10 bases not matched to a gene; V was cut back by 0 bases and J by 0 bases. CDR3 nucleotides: TGTGCCAGCAGCCAAGAGTTAGGTGGCGGGGGGGAAAGCACAGATACGCAGTATTTT. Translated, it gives CASSQELGGGGESTDTQYF.